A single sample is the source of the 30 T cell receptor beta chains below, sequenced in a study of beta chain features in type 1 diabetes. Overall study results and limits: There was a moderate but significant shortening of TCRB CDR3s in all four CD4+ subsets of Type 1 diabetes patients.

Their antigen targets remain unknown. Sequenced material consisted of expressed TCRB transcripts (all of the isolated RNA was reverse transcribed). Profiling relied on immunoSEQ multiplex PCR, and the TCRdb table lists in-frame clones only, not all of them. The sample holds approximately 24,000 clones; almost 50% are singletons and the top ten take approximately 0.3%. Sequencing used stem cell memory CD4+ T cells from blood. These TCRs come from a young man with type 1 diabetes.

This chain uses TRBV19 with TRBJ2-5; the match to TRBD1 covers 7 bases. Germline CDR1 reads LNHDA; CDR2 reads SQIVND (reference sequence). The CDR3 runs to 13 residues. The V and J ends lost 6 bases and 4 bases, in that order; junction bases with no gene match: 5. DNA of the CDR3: TGTGCCAGTAGACAGGGGAATGGAGAGACCCAGTACTTC. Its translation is CASRQGNGETQYF.

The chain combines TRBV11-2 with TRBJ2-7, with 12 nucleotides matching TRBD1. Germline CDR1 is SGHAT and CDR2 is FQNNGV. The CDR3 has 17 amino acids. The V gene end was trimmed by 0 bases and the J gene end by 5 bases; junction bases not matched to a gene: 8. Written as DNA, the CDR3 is TGTGCCAGCAGCTTAGATCCCCCCGGGACAGGGGGCCACGAGCAGTACTTC. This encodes CASSLDPPGTGGHEQYF.

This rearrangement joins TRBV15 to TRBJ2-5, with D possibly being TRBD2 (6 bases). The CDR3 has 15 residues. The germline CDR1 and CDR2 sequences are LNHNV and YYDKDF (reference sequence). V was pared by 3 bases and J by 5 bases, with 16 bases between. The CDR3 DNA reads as TGTGCCACCAGCAGGGGGACTGAGACATCGGAGACCCAGTACTTC. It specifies CATSRGTETSETQYF.

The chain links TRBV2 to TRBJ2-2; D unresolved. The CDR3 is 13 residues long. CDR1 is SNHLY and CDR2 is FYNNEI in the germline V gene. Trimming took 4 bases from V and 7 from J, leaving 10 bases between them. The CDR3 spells CASSVESVGELFF. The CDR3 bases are TGTGCCAGCAGTGTCGAAAGCGTCGGGGAGCTGTTTTTT.

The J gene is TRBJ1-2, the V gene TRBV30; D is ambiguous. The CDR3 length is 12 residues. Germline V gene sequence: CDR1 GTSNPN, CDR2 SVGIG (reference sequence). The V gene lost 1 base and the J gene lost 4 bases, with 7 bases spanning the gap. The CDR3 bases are TGTGCCTGGAGTGAGGAGGGCTATGGCTACACCTTC. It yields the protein CAWSEEGYGYTF.

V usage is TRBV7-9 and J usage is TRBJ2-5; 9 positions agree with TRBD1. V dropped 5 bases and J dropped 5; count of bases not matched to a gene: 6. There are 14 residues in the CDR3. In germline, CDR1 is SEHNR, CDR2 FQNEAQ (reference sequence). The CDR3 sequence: CASSPGTGWETQYF. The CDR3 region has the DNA TGTGCCAGCAGCCCCGGGACAGGGTGGGAGACCCAGTACTTC.

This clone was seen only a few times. Here the CDR3 DNA reads TGCGCCAGCAAAGCTGACAGGGGAGTAGATACGCAGTATTTT. Residues: CASKADRGVDTQYF. The chain carries TRBV5-1 and TRBJ2-3; 8 nucleotides align to TRBD1. CDR1 and CDR2 (germline): SGHRS, YFSETQ. This CDR3 is built from 14 residues. V dropped 6 bases and J dropped 5; count of bases not matched to a gene: 8.

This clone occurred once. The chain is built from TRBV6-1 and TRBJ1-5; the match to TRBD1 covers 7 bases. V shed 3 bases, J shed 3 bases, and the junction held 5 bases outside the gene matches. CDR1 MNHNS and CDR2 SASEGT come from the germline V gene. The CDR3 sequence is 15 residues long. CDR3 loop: CASSDGTVNNQPQHF. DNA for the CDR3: TGTGCCAGCAGTGACGGGACAGTGAACAATCAGCCCCAGCATTTT.

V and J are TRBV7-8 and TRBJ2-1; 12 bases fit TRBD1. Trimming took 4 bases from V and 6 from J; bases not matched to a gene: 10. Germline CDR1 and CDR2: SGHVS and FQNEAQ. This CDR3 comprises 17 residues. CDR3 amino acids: CASSSRRPGQGANEQFF. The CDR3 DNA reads TGTGCCAGCAGCTCCCGCCGTCCGGGACAGGGGGCCAATGAGCAGTTCTTC.

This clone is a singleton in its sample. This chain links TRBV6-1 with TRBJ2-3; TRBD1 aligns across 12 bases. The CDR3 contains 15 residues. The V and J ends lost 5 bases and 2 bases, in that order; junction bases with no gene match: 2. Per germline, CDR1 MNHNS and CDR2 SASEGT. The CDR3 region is CASSRDRGPTDTQYF. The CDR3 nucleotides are TGTGCCAGCAGTCGGGACAGGGGGCCCACAGATACGCAGTATTTT.

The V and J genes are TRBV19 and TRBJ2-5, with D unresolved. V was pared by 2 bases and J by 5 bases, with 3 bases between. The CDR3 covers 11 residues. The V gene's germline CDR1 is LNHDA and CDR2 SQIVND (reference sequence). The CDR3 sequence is CASSIQETQYF. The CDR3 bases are TGTGCCAGTAGTATACAGGAGACCCAGTACTTC.

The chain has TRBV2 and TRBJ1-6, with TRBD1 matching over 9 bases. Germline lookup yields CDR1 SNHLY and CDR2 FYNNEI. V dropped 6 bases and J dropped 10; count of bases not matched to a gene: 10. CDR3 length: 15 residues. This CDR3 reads CASSEQGAAGSPLHF. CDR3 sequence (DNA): TGTGCCAGCAGCGAACAGGGGGCTGCGGGGTCACCCCTCCACTTT.

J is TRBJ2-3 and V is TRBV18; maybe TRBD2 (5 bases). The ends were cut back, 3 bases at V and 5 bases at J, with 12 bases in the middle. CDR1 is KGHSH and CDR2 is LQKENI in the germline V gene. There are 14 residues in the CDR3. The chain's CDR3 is CASSPTGMGDTQYF. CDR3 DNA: TGTGCCAGCTCACCCACGGGGATGGGAGATACGCAGTATTTT.

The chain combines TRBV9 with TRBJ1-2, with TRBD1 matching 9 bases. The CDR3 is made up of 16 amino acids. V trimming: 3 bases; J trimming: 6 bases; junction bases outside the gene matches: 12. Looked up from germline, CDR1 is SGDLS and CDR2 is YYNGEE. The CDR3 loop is CASSATGQGLFDGYTF. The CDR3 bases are TGTGCCAGCAGCGCTACGGGACAGGGACTTTTTGATGGCTACACCTTC.

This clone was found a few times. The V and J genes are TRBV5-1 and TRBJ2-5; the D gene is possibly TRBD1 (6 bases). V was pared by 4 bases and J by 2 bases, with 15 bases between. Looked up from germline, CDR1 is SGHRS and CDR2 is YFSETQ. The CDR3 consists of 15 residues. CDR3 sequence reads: CASSVAGTLQETQYF. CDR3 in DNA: TGCGCCAGCAGCGTGGCCGGGACACTACAAGAGACCCAGTACTTC.

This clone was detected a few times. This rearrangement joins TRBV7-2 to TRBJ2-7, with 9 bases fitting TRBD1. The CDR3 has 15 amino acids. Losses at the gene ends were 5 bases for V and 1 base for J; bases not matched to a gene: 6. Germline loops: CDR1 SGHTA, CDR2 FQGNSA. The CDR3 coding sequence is TGTGCCAGCAGCAGACGGGGACAGGGTTCCTACGAGCAGTACTTC. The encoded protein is CASSRRGQGSYEQYF.

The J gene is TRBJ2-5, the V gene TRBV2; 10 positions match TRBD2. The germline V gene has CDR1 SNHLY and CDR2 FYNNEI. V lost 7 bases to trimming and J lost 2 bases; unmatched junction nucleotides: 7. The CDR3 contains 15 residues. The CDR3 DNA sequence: TGTGCCAGCACCGGGCGAGCGGGGGGGCAAGAGACCCAGTACTTC. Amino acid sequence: CASTGRAGGQETQYF.

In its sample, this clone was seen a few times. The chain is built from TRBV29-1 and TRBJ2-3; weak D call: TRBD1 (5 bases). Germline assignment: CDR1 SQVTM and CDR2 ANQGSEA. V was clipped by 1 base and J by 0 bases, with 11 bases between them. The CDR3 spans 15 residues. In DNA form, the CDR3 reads TGCAGCGTTGAAGGAACAGGCTACAGCACAGATACGCAGTATTTT. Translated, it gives CSVEGTGYSTDTQYF.

The CDR3, as DNA: TGTGCCAGCAGCGTAGGGGTAGCGGGAGATTCCTACGAGCAGTACTTC. Translation: CASSVGVAGDSYEQYF. The genes are TRBV9 and TRBJ2-7, with TRBD2 identical over 9 bases. Germline-derived CDR1 and CDR2 are SGDLS and YYNGEE. J lost 1 base, V lost 0 bases, and 5 bases had no gene match. CDR3 length equals 16 residues. Looking up the rest from reference TRBV9 and TRBJ2-7 gives the full variable domain: DSGVTQTPKHLITATGQRVTLRCSPRSGDLSVYWYQQSLDQGLQFLIQYYNGEERAKGNILERFSAQQFPDLHSELNLSSLELGDSALYFCASSVGVAGDSYEQYFGPGTRLTVT.

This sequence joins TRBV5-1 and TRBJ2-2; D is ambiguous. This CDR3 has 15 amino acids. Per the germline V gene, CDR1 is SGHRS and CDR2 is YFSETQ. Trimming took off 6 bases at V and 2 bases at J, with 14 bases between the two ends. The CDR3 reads CASIGTASNTGELFF. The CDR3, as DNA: TGCGCCAGCATCGGCACAGCCTCAAACACCGGGGAGCTGTTTTTT.

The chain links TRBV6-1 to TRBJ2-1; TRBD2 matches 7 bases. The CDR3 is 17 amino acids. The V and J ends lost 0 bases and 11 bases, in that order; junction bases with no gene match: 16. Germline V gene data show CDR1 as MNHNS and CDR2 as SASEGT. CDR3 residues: CASSEASLAAYTMKQFF. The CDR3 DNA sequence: TGTGCCAGCAGTGAAGCGAGCCTAGCGGCGTATACAATGAAGCAGTTCTTC.

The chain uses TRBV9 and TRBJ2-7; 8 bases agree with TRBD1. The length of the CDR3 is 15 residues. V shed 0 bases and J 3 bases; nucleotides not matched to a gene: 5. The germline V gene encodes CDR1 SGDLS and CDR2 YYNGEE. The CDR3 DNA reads TGTGCCAGCAGCGTAGGTACAGGGGGAGGCTACGAGCAGTACTTC. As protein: CASSVGTGGGYEQYF.

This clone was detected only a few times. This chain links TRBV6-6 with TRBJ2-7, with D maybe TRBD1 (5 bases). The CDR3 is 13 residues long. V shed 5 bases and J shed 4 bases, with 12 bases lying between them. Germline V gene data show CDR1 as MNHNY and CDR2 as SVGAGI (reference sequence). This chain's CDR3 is CASSRGTVYEQYF. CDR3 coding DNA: TGTGCCAGCAGTAGGGGTACAGTTTACGAGCAGTACTTC.

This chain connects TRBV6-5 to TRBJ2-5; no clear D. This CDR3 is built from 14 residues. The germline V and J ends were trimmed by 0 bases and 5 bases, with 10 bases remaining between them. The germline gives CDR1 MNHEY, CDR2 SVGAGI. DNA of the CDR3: TGTGCCAGCAGTTACTCGAGTCATCCGGAGACCCAGTACTTC. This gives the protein CASSYSSHPETQYF.

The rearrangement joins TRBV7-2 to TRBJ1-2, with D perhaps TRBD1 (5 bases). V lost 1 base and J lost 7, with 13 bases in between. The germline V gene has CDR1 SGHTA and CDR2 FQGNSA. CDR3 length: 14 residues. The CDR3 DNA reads TGTGCCAGCAGCTTAGGATTCGGGCAGGGTGGCTACACCTTC. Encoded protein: CASSLGFGQGGYTF.

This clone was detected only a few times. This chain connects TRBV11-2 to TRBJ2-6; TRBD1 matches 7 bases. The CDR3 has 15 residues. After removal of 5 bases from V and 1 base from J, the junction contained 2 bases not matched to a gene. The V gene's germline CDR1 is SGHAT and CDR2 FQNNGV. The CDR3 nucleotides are TGTGCCAGCAGCCCACAGGGGTCTGGGGCCAACGTCCTGACTTTC. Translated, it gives CASSPQGSGANVLTF.

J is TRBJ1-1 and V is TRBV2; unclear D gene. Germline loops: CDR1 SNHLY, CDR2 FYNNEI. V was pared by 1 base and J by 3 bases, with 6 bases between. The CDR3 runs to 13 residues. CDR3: CASSEGLYTEAFF. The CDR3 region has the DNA TGTGCCAGCAGTGAAGGGCTTTACACTGAAGCTTTCTTT.

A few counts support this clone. CDR3 residues: CASSFSGGRTDTQYF. CDR3 sequence (DNA): TGTGCCAGCAGCTTTAGCGGGGGGCGGACAGATACGCAGTATTTT. The chain combines TRBV7-9 with TRBJ2-3, with 10 bases that match TRBD2. V was pared by 3 bases and J by 3 bases, with 3 bases of the junction left unmatched. CDR3 length equals 15 residues. Looked up from germline, CDR1 is SEHNR and CDR2 is FQNEAQ (reference sequence).

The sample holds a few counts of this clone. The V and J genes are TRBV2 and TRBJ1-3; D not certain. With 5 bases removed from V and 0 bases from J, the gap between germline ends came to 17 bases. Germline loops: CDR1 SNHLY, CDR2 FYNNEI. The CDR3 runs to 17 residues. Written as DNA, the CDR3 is TGTGCCAGCAGTTTCCGCTCCCAGAACCTCTCTGGAAACACCATATATTTT. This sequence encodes CASSFRSQNLSGNTIYF.

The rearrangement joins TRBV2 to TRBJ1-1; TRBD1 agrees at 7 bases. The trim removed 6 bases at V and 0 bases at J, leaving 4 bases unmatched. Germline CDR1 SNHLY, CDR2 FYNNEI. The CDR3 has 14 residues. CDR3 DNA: TGTGCCAGCAGGGACAGGAACATGAACACTGAAGCTTTCTTT. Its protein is CASRDRNMNTEAFF.